What follows are 11 T cell receptor beta chains derived from one specimen sequenced in a study of human T cells and chemical hapten exposure. Time point indicated: patch test 1, 2 weeks after DPC sensitization. The treatment here: therapeutic diphenylcyclopropenone sensitization with weekly scalp DPC. Each CDR3 protein is one row after TCRdb ran MiXCR on the RACE reads. Among some 400,000 distinct CDR3 sequences listed, nearly 5% were seen once. The material sequenced was whole blood, taken in connection with sensitization to the hapten diphenylcyclopropenone (DPC). These TCRs come from a woman aged 50 to 65 with alopecia areata. Some clones in this sample may be carry-over from other donors' samples.

This clonotype was detected ten times or more. The chain uses TRBV5-1 and TRBJ1-3; D is undetermined. This CDR3 spans 16 amino acids. Germline values: CDR1 SGHRS, CDR2 YFSETQ. Trimming took off 0 bases at V and 0 bases at J, with 10 bases between the two ends. The CDR3 nucleotides are TGCGCCAGCAGCTTGGGCCAACTGAGCTCTGGAAACACCATATATTTT. Its protein is CASSLGQLSSGNTIYF.

The table lists this clonotype with many counts. The chain carries TRBV25-1 and TRBJ2-7; D might be TRBD2 (6 bases). The CDR3 runs 14 residues. Germline V lookup: CDR1 MGHDK, CDR2 SYGVNS. The V end lost 2 bases, the J end lost 3 bases, and 11 bases lay between the germline ends. The CDR3 nucleotides read TGTGCCAGCAGTGAAAGAGGGACTGTCTACGAGCAGTACTTC. Its protein product is CASSERGTVYEQYF.

This clonotype showed up many times. The chain employs TRBV12-3 or TRBV12-4 and TRBJ2-1; perhaps TRBD1 as D (7 bases). The CDR3 is 15 residues long. V was cut by 3 bases and J by 8 bases, with 17 bases left in between. This CDR3 is CASSFGGGWFDEQFF. The CDR3 DNA follows: TGTGCCAGCAGTTTTGGAGGGGGCTGGTTTGATGAGCAGTTCTTC.

This clonotype appeared a few times. V gene TRBV7-9 combines with J gene TRBJ2-7; D is ambiguous. This CDR3 is 15 amino acids long. The V gene lost 0 bases and the J gene lost 5 bases, with 14 bases spanning the gap. CDR1 SEHNR and CDR2 FQNEAQ come from the germline V gene (reference sequence). The CDR3: CASSLAWTETHEQYF. CDR3 nucleotide sequence: TGTGCCAGCAGCTTAGCGTGGACCGAGACCCACGAGCAGTACTTC.

This clonotype was recorded many times. The V call is TRBV20-1, the J call TRBJ1-5; D is ambiguous. This CDR3 has 12 residues. Germline V lookup: CDR1 DFQATT, CDR2 SNEGSKA (reference sequence). Trimming shortened V by 5 bases and J by 4 bases, and 9 bases separated the two germline ends. This chain's CDR3 is CSALDGNQPQHF. The CDR3 nucleotides are TGCAGTGCTTTGGACGGGAATCAGCCCCAGCATTTT.

This chain joins TRBV12-3 or TRBV12-4 and TRBJ2-1, with D possibly being TRBD2 (6 bases). CDR3 length: 13 amino acids. Trimming cost V 3 bases and J 8 bases, with 11 bases left between them. CDR3 loop: CASSFWGVDEQFF. CDR3 sequence (DNA): TGTGCCAGCAGTTTTTGGGGGGTCGATGAGCAGTTCTTC.

This clonotype was seen repeatedly, ten times or more. The chain carries TRBV20-1 and TRBJ1-5, with D perhaps TRBD1 (6 bases). V lost 0 bases to trimming and J lost 7 bases, with 19 bases between them. Germline V CDR1 and CDR2: DFQATT, SNEGSKA (reference sequence). CDR3 length: 16 amino acids. The chain's CDR3 is CSARDSKVNRAQPQHF. CDR3 sequence (DNA): TGCAGTGCTAGAGATAGTAAGGTTAACAGGGCGCAGCCCCAGCATTTT.

This clonotype has at least ten counts. J is TRBJ1-1 and V is TRBV20-1, with 7 bases matching TRBD1. Unmatched junction bases numbered 1, after V lost 2 bases and J lost 10 bases. Germline CDR1 DFQATT, CDR2 SNEGSKA (reference sequence). CDR3 size: 10 residues. CDR3 protein: CSARQGGAFF. The CDR3 DNA is TGCAGTGCTAGACAGGGGGGAGCTTTCTTT.

This clonotype was seen repeatedly, ten times or more. The genes are TRBV7-2 and TRBJ2-7; D is unresolved. The V and J ends lost 5 bases and 2 bases respectively, with 7 bases between them. CDR3 length: 12 amino acids. Germline lookup yields CDR1 SGHTA and CDR2 FQGNSA. The CDR3 nucleotides read TGTGCCAGCAGCCCGGAAGCCTACGAGCAGTACTTC. Its protein is CASSPEAYEQYF.

This clonotype came up many times. The DNA of the CDR3 is TGTGCCAGCAGCCAAGGGCCTAGCGGGGCCCCGAGCTCCTACAATGAGCAGTTCTTC. It is translated as CASSQGPSGAPSSYNEQFF. The rearrangement uses TRBV14 and TRBJ2-1, with 9 nucleotides matching TRBD2. Germline V lookup: CDR1 SGHDN, CDR2 FVKESK. This CDR3 spans 19 amino acids. After removal of 1 base from V and 0 bases from J, the junction contained 10 bases not matched to a gene.

A note on this clonotype: A much larger clone lies a single base off, so this may be a read error. The rearrangement joins TRBV28 to TRBJ2-7, with 10 bases matching TRBD1. V lost 1 base to trimming and J lost 7 bases; unmatched junction nucleotides: 7. CDR3 length equals 15 residues. Germline CDR1 reads MDHEN; CDR2 reads SYDVKM. CDR3 in amino acids: CASSLYWTGGVEQYF. The CDR3 DNA reads as TGTGCCAGCAGTTTATACTGGACAGGGGGTGTTGAGCAGTACTTC.